The next 13 T cell receptor beta chains were all read from a single sample in a study of chemoradiotherapy in HPV16-positive cancers. Assay used: immunoSEQ multiplex PCR; TCRdb lists only in-frame clones, some missing. The sample has 20,000 to 25,000 clones, 70% to 90% seen once; the top ten hold 3.5% to 5%. The sequenced sample was blood, obtained from a patient who underwent chemoradiotherapy. These receptor sequences come from a human donor with HPV-associated anogenital cancer.

The rearrangement uses TRBV7-6 and TRBJ2-7, with 9 bases aligning to TRBD2. CDR1 is SGHVS and CDR2 is FNYEAQ in the germline V gene. The trim removed 5 bases at V and 6 bases at J, leaving 5 bases unmatched. This CDR3 contains 13 residues. This CDR3 reads CASSPAGGGEQYF. In DNA form, the CDR3 reads TGTGCCAGCAGCCCAGCGGGGGGAGGCGAGCAGTACTTC.

The chain links TRBV10-3 to TRBJ2-1, with 7 bases aligning to TRBD1. This CDR3 has 15 amino acids. Looked up from germline, CDR1 is ENHRY and CDR2 is SYGVKD. V lost 8 bases to trimming and J lost 0 bases; unmatched junction nucleotides: 7. CDR3 residues: CAIGRQGNSYNEQFF. The CDR3 DNA follows: TGTGCCATCGGGAGACAGGGCAACTCCTACAATGAGCAGTTCTTC.

This chain links TRBV7-3 with TRBJ1-1, with D possibly being TRBD1 (6 bases). V was clipped by 5 bases and J by 4 bases, with 14 bases between them. The germline gives CDR1 SGHTA, CDR2 FQGTGA. This CDR3 has 14 residues. The CDR3 region has the DNA TGTGCCAGCAGCCCATCGGACAGACTCACTGAAGCTTTCTTT. This encodes CASSPSDRLTEAFF.

CDR3 sequence: CASSPLGGGETQYF. CDR3 DNA sequence: TGTGCCAGCAGCCCACTGGGGGGCGGTGAGACCCAGTACTTC. The rearrangement joins TRBV7-9 to TRBJ2-5; D possibly uses TRBD1 or TRBD2 (6 bases each). The CDR3 has 14 residues. The germline gives CDR1 SEHNR, CDR2 FQNEAQ (reference sequence). V was shortened by 5 bases and J by 5 bases, with 15 bases between the two germline ends. The complete variable domain, with remaining parts taken from reference TRBV7-9 and TRBJ2-5, reads DTGVSQNPRHKITKRGQNVTFRCDPISEHNRLYWYRQTLGQGPEFLTYFQNEAQLEKSRLLSDRFSAERPKGSFSTLEIQRTEQGDSAMYLCASSPLGGGETQYFGPGTRLLVL.

With respect to this clone: The sample has other DNA sequences that encode this CDR3 too. This sequence joins TRBV19 and TRBJ1-1, with 11 bases aligning to TRBD1. J gave up 8 bases and V 7 bases, and 9 bases lay outside the gene matches. The CDR3 has 14 amino acids. Germline lookup yields CDR1 LNHDA and CDR2 SQIVND (reference sequence). In DNA, the CDR3 is TGTGCCAGTATTGGACAGGGGGCGGTTACCGAAGCTTTCTTT. Its translation is CASIGQGAVTEAFF.

The V call is TRBV5-1, the J call TRBJ1-2; 7 bases are shared with TRBD1. V dropped 3 bases and J dropped 0; count of bases not matched to a gene: 5. This CDR3 is built from 15 residues. Looked up from germline, CDR1 is SGHRS and CDR2 is YFSETQ. The CDR3 region is CASSWDRDSNYGYTF. Written as DNA, the CDR3 is TGCGCCAGCAGCTGGGACAGAGATTCTAACTATGGCTACACCTTC.

Points on this clone: Distinct nucleotide sequences in the sample also encode this CDR3. The gene calls are TRBV5-1 and TRBJ2-3; D is uncertain. V shed 7 bases and J shed 0 bases, with 6 bases lying between them. Germline CDR1 is SGHRS and CDR2 is YFSETQ. This CDR3 has 12 residues. Here the CDR3 DNA reads TGCGCCAGCTCCTCTAGCACAGATACGCAGTATTTT. This encodes CASSSSTDTQYF. Combining the CDR3 with reference TRBV5-1 and TRBJ2-3 gives the whole variable domain KAGVTQTPRYLIKTRGQQVTLSCSPISGHRSVSWYQQTPGQGLQFLFEYFSETQRNKGNFPGRFSGRQFSNSRSEMNVSTLELGDSALYLCASSSSTDTQYFGPGTRLTVL.

V usage is TRBV10-1 and J usage is TRBJ2-7, with 8 bases that match TRBD1. CDR1 is WNHNN and CDR2 is SYGVQD in the germline V gene (reference sequence). The CDR3 contains 13 residues. V was clipped by 9 bases and J by 6 bases; unmatched bases: 10. The CDR3 DNA reads as TGCGCCAGGGAACAGGGGGAAAGGGTCGAGCAGTACTTC. This encodes CAREQGERVEQYF.

The chain links TRBV9 to TRBJ2-7, with TRBD2 matching 8 bases. The J segment lost 1 base and the V segment lost 0 bases, leaving 6 bases of the junction unmatched. CDR1 is SGDLS, CDR2 YYNGEE, per germline. The CDR3 covers 16 residues. CDR3 loop: CASSVGAGGMSYEQYF. DNA of the CDR3: TGTGCCAGCAGCGTAGGGGCGGGAGGAATGTCCTACGAGCAGTACTTC.

The rearrangement links TRBV6-5 to TRBJ2-2; tentatively, D is TRBD1 or TRBD2 (7 bases each). This CDR3 comprises 15 residues. Looked up from germline, CDR1 is MNHEY and CDR2 is SVGAGI. V was shortened by 4 bases and J by 7 bases, with 16 bases between the two germline ends. The CDR3 is CASSFRDREGGELFF. The DNA of the CDR3 is TGTGCCAGCAGTTTTCGCGACAGGGAGGGCGGGGAGCTGTTTTTT.

The chain combines TRBV4-3 with TRBJ2-1; 12 bases are a match to TRBD2. Germline loops: CDR1 LGHNA, CDR2 YSLEER. This CDR3 has 18 residues. V trimming: 2 bases; J trimming: 0 bases; junction bases outside the gene matches: 5. In DNA form, the CDR3 reads TGCGCCAGCAGCCAATCCGGACTAGCGGGAAGCTCCTACAATGAGCAGTTCTTC. It specifies CASSQSGLAGSSYNEQFF.

This clone showed up just a few times. The CDR3, as DNA: TGCGCCAGCAGATCAGGGGAGTGTAATTCACCCCTCCACTTT. This gives the protein CASRSGECNSPLHF. This chain uses TRBV10-1 with TRBJ1-6, with D possibly TRBD1 on 6 matching bases. There are 14 residues in the CDR3. Trimming removed 6 bases at V and 6 bases at J, with 12 bases between. Germline-derived CDR1 and CDR2 are WNHNN and SYGVQD (reference sequence).

The chain is built from TRBV10-3 and TRBJ2-7; the D is unclear. Deletions cut 1 base from V and 5 bases from J, with 3 bases between. The CDR3 consists of 11 residues. Germline V gene lookup returns CDR1 ENHRY and CDR2 SYGVKD. The CDR3 sequence is CAISEFHEQYF. The CDR3 region has the DNA TGTGCCATCAGTGAGTTCCACGAGCAGTACTTC.